This TCR beta chain was sequenced in a study of T cell clones after liver transplantation. Per germline, CDR1 SNHLY and CDR2 FYNNEI. The CDR3 contains 12 residues. With 6 bases removed from V and 6 bases from J, the gap between germline ends came to 11 bases. The table came from immunoSEQ multiplex PCR; TCRdb's copy has only in-frame clones and leaves some out. Of about 74,000 clones listed, under 90% are singletons. V usage is TRBV2 and J usage is TRBJ1-1; D ambiguous. The origin of this receptor is a human donor who received a liver transplant. The sequencing used CD4+ T cells from blood, collected before liver transplant. CDR3 in DNA: TGTGCCAGCAGCGGCCCAGGCCCTGAAGCTTTCTTT. This sequence encodes CASSGPGPEAFF.